The present entry profiles one T cell receptor (beta chain) with its context. This entry belongs to a study of blood T cell repertoires in COVID-19. At the level of the study: COVID-19 samples collected from the United States, Italy and Spain covered acute and convalescent phases. T cells, B-cell-depleted T cells, or PBMCs supplied cDNA or gDNA.

As originally analysed: Using reference gene primer amplification, nucleated cell counts were estimated. Generated by immunoSEQ multiplex PCR, the TCRdb table keeps only in-frame clones and is missing some. That table is the source of V, J and clone size, and D and trimming were worked out from the DNA. Here the sample spans 190,000 or so clones, roughly 89% being singletons. Germline values: CDR1 SGDLS, CDR2 YYNGEE. The CDR3 totals 15 residues. With 0 bases removed from V and 4 bases from J, the gap between germline ends came to 13 bases. The TCR originated in a man aged 55 to 70 who had recovered from COVID-19. This chain uses TRBV9 with TRBJ2-5; maybe TRBD2 (6 bases). Material: peripheral blood. CDR3 DNA: TGTGCCAGCAGCGTAGCTACGGGAGTTACAGAGACCCAGTACTTC. Its translation: CASSVATGVTETQYF.